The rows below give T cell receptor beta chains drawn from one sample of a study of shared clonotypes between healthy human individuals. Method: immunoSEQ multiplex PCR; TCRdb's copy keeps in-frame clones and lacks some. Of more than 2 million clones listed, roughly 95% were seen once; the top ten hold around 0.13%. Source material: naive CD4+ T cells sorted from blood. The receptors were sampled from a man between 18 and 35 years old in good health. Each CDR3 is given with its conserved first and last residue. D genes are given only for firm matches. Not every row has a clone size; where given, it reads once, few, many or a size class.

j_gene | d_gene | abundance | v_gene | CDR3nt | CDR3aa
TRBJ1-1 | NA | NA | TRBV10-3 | TGTGCCATCAGCTTCGAGGGCACTGAAGCTTTCTTT | CAISFEGTEAFF
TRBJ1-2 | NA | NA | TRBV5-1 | TGCGCCAGCAGCTTGGGTCAGGTCTATGGCTACACCTTC | CASSLGQVYGYTF
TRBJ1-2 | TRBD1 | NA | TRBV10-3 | TGTGCCACAAAGTTGGGACAGGGGCTTTATGATGGCTACACCTTC | CATKLGQGLYDGYTF
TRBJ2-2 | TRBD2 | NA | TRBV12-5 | TGTGCTAGTGGTAACCCGGCGGGAGGGCCAGACACCGGGGAGCTGTTTTTT | CASGNPAGGPDTGELFF
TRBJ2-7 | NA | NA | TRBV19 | TGTGCCAGTAGTAAGTCGAAGGGGAGTTCTAGCACCTACGAGCAGTACTTC | CASSKSKGSSSTYEQYF
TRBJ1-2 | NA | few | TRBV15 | TGTGCCACCAGCAGAGTCCTGGATCCTAACTATGGCTACACCTTC | CATSRVLDPNYGYTF
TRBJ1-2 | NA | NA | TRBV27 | TGTGCCAGCAGTCGGACCGCGGACTTAAGCTACACCTTC | CASSRTADLSYTF
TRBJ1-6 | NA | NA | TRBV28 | TGTGCCAGCAGTCCACCAGGGCCTGATAATTCACCCCTCCACTTT | CASSPPGPDNSPLHF
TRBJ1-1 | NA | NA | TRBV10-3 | TGTGCCATCAGGAATATACAGGGCCTGAACACTGAAGCTTTCTTT | CAIRNIQGLNTEAFF
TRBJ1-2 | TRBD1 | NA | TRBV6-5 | TGTGCCAGCAGTTTAGGGACAGGGAATGGCTACACCTTC | CASSLGTGNGYTF
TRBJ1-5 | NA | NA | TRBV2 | TGTGCCAGCAGTGAATATCCGGCAGGGACGGTTTCGGAACAGCCCCAGCATTTT | CASSEYPAGTVSEQPQHF
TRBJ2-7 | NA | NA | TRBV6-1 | TGTGCCAGCAGTGGGGGACACCTAGGTTCCTACGAGCAGTACTTC | CASSGGHLGSYEQYF
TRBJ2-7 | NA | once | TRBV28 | TGTGCCAGCAGTTTACGGCAAACCTACGAGCAGTACTTC | CASSLRQTYEQYF
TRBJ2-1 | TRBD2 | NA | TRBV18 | TGTGCCAGCTCCCCGGGAGGATACAATGAGCAGTTCTTC | CASSPGGYNEQFF
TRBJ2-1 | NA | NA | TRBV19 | TGTGCCAGTAGTATCTTAGCGGACGCCGGCAATGAGCAGTTCTTC | CASSILADAGNEQFF
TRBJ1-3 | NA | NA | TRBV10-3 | TGTGCCACCGCGGGCCTCTCTGGAAACACCATATATTTT | CATAGLSGNTIYF
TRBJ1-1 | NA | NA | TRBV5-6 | TGTGCCAGCAGCTTGGGCATCAACACTGAAGCTTTCTTT | CASSLGINTEAFF
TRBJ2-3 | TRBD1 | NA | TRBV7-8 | TGTGCCAGCAGCTTCGAAGGACAGGGCTGGGATACGCAGTATTTT | CASSFEGQGWDTQYF
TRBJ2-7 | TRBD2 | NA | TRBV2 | TGTGCCAGCAGTCCCGGACTAGCGGACTACGAGCAGTACTTC | CASSPGLADYEQYF
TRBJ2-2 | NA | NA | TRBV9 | TGTGCCAGCAGCCCCGACCCCGGGGAGCTGTTTTTT | CASSPDPGELFF
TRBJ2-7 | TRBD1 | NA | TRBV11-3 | TGTGCCAGCAGCCCACGGGCCGGACAGGGGCGCTCCTACGAGCAGTACTTC | CASSPRAGQGRSYEQYF
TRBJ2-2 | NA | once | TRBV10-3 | TGTGCCATCAGTGAGCGGCGCTCGGGCCCCTTGAAGGCGAACACCGGGGAGCTGTTTTTT | CAISERRSGPLKANTGELFF
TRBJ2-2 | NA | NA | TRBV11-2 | TGTGCCAGCAGCTTAGCCGGGGAGCTGTTTTTT | CASSLAGELFF
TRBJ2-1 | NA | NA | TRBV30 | TGTGCCTGGAGGACGGGAATGGACAATGAGCAGTTCTTC | CAWRTGMDNEQFF
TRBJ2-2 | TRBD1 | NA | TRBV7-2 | TGTGCCAGCAGCTTAGAGGGGGCGCGCACCGGGGAGCTGTTTTTT | CASSLEGARTGELFF
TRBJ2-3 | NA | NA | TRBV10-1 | TGCGCCAGCAGTGAGAGGGGAGATACGCAGTATTTT | CASSERGDTQYF
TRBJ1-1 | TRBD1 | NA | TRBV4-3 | TGCGCCAGCAGCCCCCGGGACAGGGGAATTGCCGCTTTCTTT | CASSPRDRGIAAFF
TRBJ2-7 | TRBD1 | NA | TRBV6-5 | TGTGCCAGCAGTTACGGGACAGGGTCGGGCGAGCAGTACTTC | CASSYGTGSGEQYF